This T cell receptor beta chain was captured in a study of blood T cell repertoires in COVID-19. In the study overall: T cells, B-cell-depleted T cells, or PBMCs supplied cDNA or gDNA.

Original analysis: Amplification of reference gene primers provided the estimated nucleated cell counts. Data came from immunoSEQ multiplex PCR; TCRdb stores just in-frame clones and leaves some out. V and J calls and clone size follow that table, whereas D and trimming were derived from the DNA. The sample has about 260,000 clones, approximately 86% seen once. Losses at the gene ends were 3 bases for V and 11 bases for J; bases not matched to a gene: 8. Germline CDR1 DFQATT, CDR2 SNEGSKA (reference sequence). The CDR3 contains 13 residues. Source material: peripheral blood. V and J are TRBV20-1 and TRBJ1-4, with TRBD1 matching over 8 bases. This clonotype was obtained from a woman aged 50 to 60 who had recovered from COVID-19. The CDR3, as DNA: TGCAGTGCTAGTAGGACAGGGATGAGGAAACTGTTTTTT. The encoded protein is CSASRTGMRKLFF.